These 14 T cell receptor beta chains share one sample of origin, sequenced in a study of T cell responses to AZD1222 COVID-19 vaccine. Using immunoSEQ multiplex PCR, the repertoire was profiled, and TCRdb retains in-frame clones only, with some absent. The sample lists more than 110,000 clones; about 88% were seen once. The starting material was peripheral blood, obtained on day 0 of AZD1222 vaccination. The receptors shown here come from an adult in good health.

The chain combines TRBV7-2 with TRBJ2-1, with 8 positions matching TRBD1. V shed 1 base and J 7 bases; nucleotides not matched to a gene: 18. The CDR3 sequence is 19 residues long. Germline V gives CDR1 SGHTA, CDR2 FQGNSA. In nucleotides, the CDR3 is TGTGCCAGCAGCTTAGATCGGAACATATGGCCAGGGGGCGGGAATGAGCAGTTCTTC. It is translated as CASSLDRNIWPGGGNEQFF.

The chain joins TRBV7-3 to TRBJ2-3, with 7 bases that match TRBD2. The CDR3 consists of 15 residues. Per the germline V gene, CDR1 is SGHTA and CDR2 is FQGTGA. J lost 0 bases, V lost 4 bases, and 4 bases had no gene match. The CDR3 region has the DNA TGTGCCAGCAGCTATGGGGGAGGGAGCACAGATACGCAGTATTTT. Translation: CASSYGGGSTDTQYF. The full variable domain, in which reference TRBV7-3 and TRBJ2-3 provide the parts outside the CDR3, is GAGVSQTPSNKVTEKGKYVELRCDPISGHTALYWYRQSLGQGPEFLIYFQGTGAADDSGLPNDRFFAVRPEGSVSTLKIQRTERGDSAVYLCASSYGGGSTDTQYFGPGTRLTVL.

This clone appeared once. The chain is built from TRBV10-2 and TRBJ2-5; D unresolved. Deletions cut 3 bases from V and 4 bases from J, with 6 bases between. Germline V lookup: CDR1 WSHSY, CDR2 SAAADI. There are 12 residues in the CDR3. The CDR3 coding sequence is TGCGCCAGCAGTGAACGTAGAGAGACCCAGTACTTC. Its translation is CASSERRETQYF.

The genes are TRBV18 and TRBJ2-3, with D perhaps matching TRBD2 (6 bases). The CDR3 extends over 14 amino acids. V was pared by 4 bases and J by 6 bases, with 14 bases between. Looked up from germline, CDR1 is KGHSH and CDR2 is LQKENI. The CDR3 sequence is CASSRDSDGDTQYF. The CDR3 DNA follows: TGTGCCAGCTCACGGGACTCGGACGGGGATACGCAGTATTTT.

This rearrangement joins TRBV18 to TRBJ1-1; D gene unclear. The CDR3 covers 15 residues. Between the trimmed V and J ends, which lost 3 bases and 1 base, there was a span of 12 bases. Germline CDR1 is KGHSH and CDR2 is LQKENI. CDR3 residues: CASSPKSAPNTEAFF. In DNA form, the CDR3 reads TGTGCCAGCTCACCGAAGTCCGCGCCGAACACTGAAGCTTTCTTT.

This chain uses TRBV2 with TRBJ1-1, with D possibly being TRBD1 (5 bases). The V gene lost 4 bases and the J gene lost 1 base, with 10 bases spanning the gap. The CDR3 contains 14 residues. The germline gives CDR1 SNHLY, CDR2 FYNNEI. The CDR3 spells CASSGLTANTEAFF. The CDR3 coding sequence is TGTGCCAGCAGTGGACTGACAGCGAACACTGAAGCTTTCTTT.

The chain uses TRBV20-1 and TRBJ1-2; D may be TRBD1 (6 bases). Germline assignment: CDR1 DFQATT and CDR2 SNEGSKA (reference sequence). The CDR3 runs to 11 residues. V dropped 6 bases and J dropped 6 bases, with 11 bases sitting between them. The CDR3 DNA follows: TGCAGTGCCCCACAGGGAAATGGCTACACCTTC. The encoded protein is CSAPQGNGYTF.

The chain couples TRBV30 to TRBJ1-2, with D possibly TRBD1 on 5 matching bases. The germline V gene has CDR1 GTSNPN and CDR2 SVGIG (reference sequence). The CDR3 extends over 12 amino acids. Trimming removed 1 base at V and 5 bases at J, with 8 bases between. The CDR3 DNA reads TGTGCCTGGAGTGCCGCAGGGTATGGCTACACCTTC. Translated, it gives CAWSAAGYGYTF.

This rearrangement joins TRBV19 to TRBJ1-3; the D gene is possibly TRBD1 (6 bases). V lost 2 bases and J 0 bases, leaving 14 bases between the germline ends. The V gene's germline CDR1 is LNHDA and CDR2 SQIVND (reference sequence). There are 17 residues in the CDR3. This CDR3 is CASSISGASSSGNTIYF. The CDR3, as DNA: TGTGCCAGTAGTATATCGGGGGCCAGTAGCTCTGGAAACACCATATATTTT. Together with reference TRBV19 and TRBJ1-3, the CDR3 gives the full variable domain: DGGITQSPKYLFRKEGQNVTLSCEQNLNHDAMYWYRQDPGQGLRLIYYSQIVNDFQKGDIAEGYSVSREKKESFPLTVTSAQKNPTAFYLCASSISGASSSGNTIYFGEGSWLTVV.

This rearrangement joins TRBV21-1 to TRBJ2-7; the table gives TRBD2 as D, unverified against the DNA. TRBV21-1 represents a pseudogene. The CDR3 covers 15 residues. For the CDR3, the DNA is TGTGCCAGCAGGGGGAAAAGCGGGCCCGCCTACGAGCAGTACTTC. Protein sequence: CASRGKSGPAYEQYF.

This clone was picked up a small number of times. The V gene is TRBV27, the J gene TRBJ1-2, with 7 bases matching TRBD1. The germline CDR1 and CDR2 sequences are MNHEY and SMNVEV (reference sequence). This CDR3 spans 13 amino acids. Trimming cost V 5 bases and J 8 bases; bases outside gene matches: 8. Written as DNA, the CDR3 is TGTGCCAGCAGTGCGCGGGGACAGTCGGGCTACACCTTC. Encoded protein: CASSARGQSGYTF.

The chain combines TRBV5-4 with TRBJ1-1; D call uncertain. The CDR3 spans 15 residues. V gave up 4 bases and J gave up 9 bases, with 22 bases separating them. CDR1 and CDR2 (germline): SGHNT, YYREEE (reference sequence). CDR3 nucleotide sequence: TGTGCCAGCAGCCCGGCTCTGGGTGGGCGCCGGCAAGCTTTCTTT. This gives the protein CASSPALGGRRQAFF. Drawing the rest from reference TRBV5-4 and TRBJ1-1, the complete variable domain is ETGVTQSPTHLIKTRGQQVTLRCSSQSGHNTVSWYQQALGQGPQFIFQYYREEENGRGNFPPRFSGLQFPNYSSELNVNALELDDSALYLCASSPALGGRRQAFFGQGTRLTVV.

Worth noting for this clone: This specimen includes other DNA sequences encoding the same CDR3. The V gene is TRBV4-1, the J gene TRBJ1-2; D perhaps matches TRBD1 (6 bases). V was shortened by 1 base and J by 5 bases, with 14 bases between the two germline ends. CDR3 length: 15 residues. Germline CDR1 reads MGHRA; CDR2 reads YSYEKL. The CDR3 DNA reads TGCGCCAGCAGCCAAGGGACAGAGCGATGGTATGGCTACACCTTC. Translated: CASSQGTERWYGYTF.

This chain uses TRBV7-8 with TRBJ2-1; 7 positions agree with TRBD2. Germline V gene lookup returns CDR1 SGHVS and CDR2 FQNEAQ. The CDR3 is 15 amino acids. The ends lost 5 bases at V and 1 base at J; junction bases unmatched: 5. The CDR3 DNA is TGTGCCAGCAGCACCGGGACTACTTCCTACAATGAGCAGTTCTTC. This encodes CASSTGTTSYNEQFF.